These 29 T cell receptor beta chains originate from one sample sequenced in a study of blood T cell repertoires in COVID-19 (dated by TCRdb to the early 2020s). Libraries were prepared through the immunoSEQ multiplex PCR assay. As stored in TCRdb, this immuneACCESS dataset retains in-frame rearrangements with V and J assigned. A fraction of the clones does not appear; measured against another copy, unresolved V genes explain less than half of the discrepancy, and the remainder lacks a known reason. The sample table holds some 320,000 clones, of which around 90% were seen once. Of the sample, over 4% falls within the top ten clones. The sample taken for sequencing was PBMCs or T cells enriched from blood (not recorded which). Receptor source: a man aged 60-69 years who had recovered from COVID-19.

This rearrangement joins TRBV5-1 to TRBJ2-2; D ambiguous. The CDR3 covers 14 residues. Germline loops: CDR1 SGHRS, CDR2 YFSETQ. Trimming shortened V by 2 bases and J by 0 bases, and 5 bases separated the two germline ends. CDR3 loop: CASSFTTNTGELFF. CDR3 coding DNA: TGCGCCAGCAGCTTCACAACGAACACCGGGGAGCTGTTTTTT.

The chain has TRBV7-3 and TRBJ1-5; D gene uncertain. This CDR3 has 14 amino acids. Germline V lookup: CDR1 SGHTA, CDR2 FQGTGA. The V end lost 2 bases, the J end lost 2 bases, and 7 bases lay between the germline ends. CDR3 sequence: CASSLAGGNQPQHF. The CDR3, as DNA: TGTGCCAGCAGCTTAGCGGGTGGCAATCAGCCCCAGCATTTT.

DNA for the CDR3: TGTGCCAGCTTCTCCCCGGCGGGGGTTGACTATGGCTACACCTTC. Translation gives CASFSPAGVDYGYTF. The chain is built from TRBV6-5 and TRBJ1-2; perhaps TRBD1 as D (5 bases). V lost 8 bases to trimming and J lost 3 bases, with 19 bases between them. Germline CDR1 and CDR2: MNHEY and SVGAGI. The CDR3 spans 15 residues.

The chain links TRBV27 to TRBJ2-1; 15 bases map to TRBD2. V lost 4 bases, J lost 8 bases, and 6 bases stayed unmatched. The CDR3 runs 16 residues. CDR1 is MNHEY, CDR2 SMNVEV, per germline (reference sequence). DNA of the CDR3: TGTGCCAGCAGTTCCTACGGACTAGCGGGAGGGGATGAGCAGTTCTTC. Amino acids: CASSSYGLAGGDEQFF.

The CDR3 sequence is CASSLGIGINEKLFF. CDR3 coding DNA: TGTGCCAGCAGCTTAGGTATCGGGATTAATGAAAAACTGTTTTTT. The rearrangement uses TRBV7-2 and TRBJ1-4; D not certain. The CDR3 is 15 amino acids. Trimming stripped 1 base from V and 4 bases from J, with 10 bases between. Germline values: CDR1 SGHTA, CDR2 FQGNSA. The full variable domain, completed using reference TRBV7-2 and TRBJ1-4, is GAGVSQSPSNKVTEKGKDVELRCDPISGHTALYWYRQSLGQGLEFLIYFQGNSAPDKSGLPSDRFSAERTGGSVSTLTIQRTQQEDSAVYLCASSLGIGINEKLFFGSGTQLSVL.

The chain links TRBV5-1 to TRBJ1-1; 10 bases agree with TRBD1. The CDR3 is made up of 16 amino acids. CDR1 and CDR2 (germline): SGHRS, YFSETQ. Trimming cost V 2 bases and J 5 bases; bases outside gene matches: 9. The CDR3 reads CASSFTGTGDATEAFF. CDR3 nucleotides: TGCGCCAGCAGCTTCACCGGGACAGGGGACGCAACTGAAGCTTTCTTT.

This rearrangement joins TRBV10-3 to TRBJ1-1, with 7 nucleotides matching TRBD1. This CDR3 contains 16 residues. V trimming: 6 bases; J trimming: 1 base; junction bases outside the gene matches: 11. Germline-derived CDR1 and CDR2 are ENHRY and SYGVKD. The DNA of the CDR3 is TGTGCCATCAGGAAGGCAGGGGGGCTTGGGAACACTGAAGCTTTCTTT. It encodes CAIRKAGGLGNTEAFF.

This clone occurred once. J is TRBJ2-7 and V is TRBV11-2; 8 positions agree with TRBD1. V gave up 5 bases and J gave up 0 bases; unmatched junction bases: 9. CDR3 size: 16 residues. Per germline, CDR1 SGHAT and CDR2 FQNNGV. The CDR3 sequence is CASSRRQGTSSYEQYF. The CDR3 bases are TGTGCCAGCAGCCGACGACAGGGGACGAGCTCCTACGAGCAGTACTTC.

The chain combines TRBV6-4 with TRBJ1-1; 10 bases align to TRBD1. Germline V lookup: CDR1 MRHNA, CDR2 SNTAGT. The CDR3 sequence is 14 residues long. The V segment lost 6 bases and the J segment 4 bases; nucleotides outside the gene matches: 5. CDR3 nucleotides: TGTGCCAGCAGAAGGGACAGGGGTGGCACTGAAGCTTTCTTT. Protein sequence: CASRRDRGGTEAFF.

The V gene is TRBV3-1 (or the pseudogene TRBV3-2), the J gene TRBJ1-1; 8 positions match TRBD1. Germline CDR1 LGHDT, CDR2 YNNKEL (reference sequence). This CDR3 region has 13 residues. With V trimmed by 4 bases and J by 6 bases, 4 bases remained unmatched. CDR3 protein: CASSPDREAEAFF. The CDR3 DNA is TGTGCCAGCAGCCCGGACAGGGAGGCTGAAGCTTTCTTT.

The V gene is TRBV6-5, the J gene TRBJ2-3; 10 nucleotides align to TRBD2. Germline CDR1 and CDR2: MNHEY and SVGAGI. This CDR3 has 16 amino acids. Losses at the gene ends were 2 bases for V and 3 bases for J; bases not matched to a gene: 5. The DNA of the CDR3 is TGTGCCAGCAGTTACGGAAGCGGGAGGGGGACAGATACGCAGTATTTT. Protein product: CASSYGSGRGTDTQYF.

This clone occurred a few times. At the DNA level, this CDR3 is encoded by other sequences in the same sample as well. The chain carries TRBV5-1 and TRBJ1-1; 7 nucleotides match TRBD1. The CDR3 contains 13 residues. CDR1 and CDR2 from the germline V gene are SGHRS and YFSETQ. Losses at the gene ends were 4 bases for V and 1 base for J; bases not matched to a gene: 1. CDR3 sequence reads: CASSRQGNTEAFF. The CDR3 DNA follows: TGCGCCAGCAGCAGACAGGGGAACACTGAAGCTTTCTTT.

The chain couples TRBV3-1 (or the pseudogene TRBV3-2) to TRBJ1-6; D ambiguous. Germline loops: CDR1 LGHDT, CDR2 YNNKEL (reference sequence). Trimming stripped 1 base from V and 8 bases from J, with 12 bases between. This CDR3 contains 15 residues. The CDR3 is CASSQGPQEDSPLHF. The DNA for the CDR3 is TGTGCCAGCAGCCAAGGGCCCCAGGAAGATTCACCCCTCCACTTT.

The V gene is TRBV28, the J gene TRBJ2-7; 8 bases line up with TRBD1. Looked up from germline, CDR1 is MDHEN and CDR2 is SYDVKM. The ends lost 6 bases at V and 3 bases at J; junction bases unmatched: 10. CDR3 length: 15 residues. CDR3 protein: CASSSTGQAVYEQYF. The CDR3 region has the DNA TGTGCCAGCAGCTCTACGGGACAGGCAGTCTACGAGCAGTACTTC.

The chain links TRBV10-2 to TRBJ2-7; 12 nucleotides agree with TRBD2. CDR1 WSHSY and CDR2 SAAADI come from the germline V gene. Losses at the gene ends were 6 bases for V and 2 bases for J; bases not matched to a gene: 8. The CDR3 is made up of 16 amino acids. The CDR3 region has the DNA TGCGCCAGCAGGGCCCTAGCGGGAGGGGCCACCTACGAGCAGTACTTC. It yields the protein CASRALAGGATYEQYF.

This chain connects TRBV5-1 to TRBJ1-2, with 7 bases matching TRBD1. The CDR3 is 13 residues long. Germline CDR1 reads SGHRS; CDR2 reads YFSETQ. V shed 3 bases, J shed 6 bases, and the junction held 5 bases outside the gene matches. The CDR3 protein is CASSSWDRNGYTF. CDR3 nucleotides: TGCGCCAGCAGCTCCTGGGACAGAAATGGCTACACCTTC.

The chain combines TRBV15 with TRBJ2-3; TRBD2 aligns across 10 bases. This CDR3 spans 14 amino acids. Germline values: CDR1 LNHNV, CDR2 YYDKDF (reference sequence). The V segment lost 6 bases and the J segment 5 bases; nucleotides outside the gene matches: 5. CDR3 region: CATRPTSGKDTQYF. Here the CDR3 DNA reads TGTGCCACCAGGCCCACTAGCGGGAAAGATACGCAGTATTTT.

The J gene is TRBJ1-1, the V gene TRBV5-1, with D possibly TRBD1 on 6 matching bases. The CDR3 extends over 16 amino acids. Trimming stripped 1 base from V and 1 base from J, with 14 bases between. Per germline, CDR1 SGHRS and CDR2 YFSETQ. The CDR3 loop reads CASSLRLPGENTEAFF. The CDR3 coding sequence is TGCGCCAGCAGCTTGAGGCTCCCAGGGGAGAACACTGAAGCTTTCTTT. Variable domain in full (rest from reference TRBV5-1 and TRBJ1-1): KAGVTQTPRYLIKTRGQQVTLSCSPISGHRSVSWYQQTPGQGLQFLFEYFSETQRNKGNFPGRFSGRQFSNSRSEMNVSTLELGDSALYLCASSLRLPGENTEAFFGQGTRLTVV.

This CDR3 is CSVDRGTGWDTQYF. CDR3 nucleotides: TGCAGCGTTGATCGGGGGACAGGTTGGGATACGCAGTATTTT. The chain uses TRBV29-1 and TRBJ2-3; TRBD1 matches 8 bases. Unmatched junction bases numbered 8, after V lost 3 bases and J lost 6 bases. Germline CDR1 and CDR2: SQVTM and ANQGSEA. This CDR3 comprises 14 residues.

This chain connects TRBV5-1 to TRBJ1-3; TRBD1 matches at 7 bases. CDR1 and CDR2 (germline): SGHRS, YFSETQ. The CDR3 is 16 amino acids. V gave up 0 bases and J gave up 0 bases; unmatched junction bases: 3. This chain's CDR3 is CASSLGGQSSGNTIYF. The CDR3 DNA sequence: TGCGCCAGCAGCTTGGGGGGACAGAGCTCTGGAAACACCATATATTTT.

This clone was seen once. The chain uses TRBV9 and TRBJ2-2, with D possibly being TRBD1 (5 bases). V was clipped by 4 bases and J by 2 bases, with 15 bases between them. The length of the CDR3 is 16 residues. The germline V gene encodes CDR1 SGDLS and CDR2 YYNGEE. As DNA, the CDR3 is TGTGCCAGCAGCACCCGGATTGACAGAAACACCGGGGAGCTGTTTTTT. Amino acids: CASSTRIDRNTGELFF.

The gene calls are TRBV6-5 and TRBJ1-2; D gene unclear. V lost 6 bases and J 2 bases, leaving 10 bases between the germline ends. The germline V gene encodes CDR1 MNHEY and CDR2 SVGAGI. The CDR3 loop spans 13 amino acids. CDR3 in DNA: TGTGCCAGCAGGGTCACGACAAACTATGGCTACACCTTC. It yields the protein CASRVTTNYGYTF.

This clone was detected only a few times. The chain uses TRBV3-1 (or the pseudogene TRBV3-2) and TRBJ2-7, with TRBD2 identical over 11 bases. CDR3 length: 17 amino acids. J gave up 5 bases and V 1 base, and 10 bases lay outside the gene matches. Germline loops: CDR1 LGHDT, CDR2 YNNKEL (reference sequence). Written as DNA, the CDR3 is TGTGCCAGCAGCCAAGTTCCAACTAGCGGGAGTTTAGACGAGCAGTACTTC. It specifies CASSQVPTSGSLDEQYF.

The rearrangement joins TRBV5-1 to TRBJ2-2, with D possibly being TRBD1 (6 bases). V was shortened by 0 bases and J by 6 bases, with 12 bases between the two germline ends. The CDR3 is made up of 15 amino acids. The germline CDR1 and CDR2 sequences are SGHRS and YFSETQ. The CDR3 coding sequence is TGCGCCAGCAGCTTGGACAGGGTAGGATCCGGGGAGCTGTTTTTT. Its translation: CASSLDRVGSGELFF.

V and J are TRBV5-1 and TRBJ2-1; maybe TRBD1 (6 bases). The V end lost 4 bases, the J end lost 5 bases, and 19 bases lay between the germline ends. Germline V lookup: CDR1 SGHRS, CDR2 YFSETQ. The CDR3 has 16 residues. The DNA of the CDR3 is TGCGCCAGCAGCCCCCCCAGGGGCCTAGGCAACAATGAGCAGTTCTTC. Translated: CASSPPRGLGNNEQFF.

The chain is built from TRBV6-5 and TRBJ2-2, with 10 positions matching TRBD2. Germline values: CDR1 MNHEY, CDR2 SVGAGI. CDR3 size: 15 residues. J gave up 5 bases and V 6 bases, and 6 bases lay outside the gene matches. The CDR3 spells CASRGAGGVTGELFF. The CDR3 DNA sequence: TGTGCCAGCAGGGGAGCGGGAGGGGTGACCGGGGAGCTGTTTTTT.

The V call is TRBV14, the J call TRBJ2-3; D may be TRBD2 (5 bases). The CDR3 covers 13 residues. The ends were cut back, 4 bases at V and 4 bases at J, with 9 bases in the middle. The germline V gene encodes CDR1 SGHDN and CDR2 FVKESK. This CDR3 is CASSLGLADTQYF. CDR3 in DNA: TGTGCCAGCAGCCTTGGACTTGCAGATACGCAGTATTTT.

The J gene is TRBJ1-2, the V gene TRBV7-2; 10 bases are shared with TRBD1. Per the germline V gene, CDR1 is SGHTA and CDR2 is FQGNSA. The CDR3 loop spans 15 amino acids. Trimming cost V 3 bases and J 6 bases; bases outside gene matches: 7. The DNA for the CDR3 is TGTGCCAGCAGCTTGCGACCCGGGACAGGGGATGGCTACACCTTC. Its protein is CASSLRPGTGDGYTF.

The chain is built from TRBV10-1 and TRBJ2-1; TRBD1 might be the D (5 bases). The CDR3 consists of 11 residues. Trimming took off 10 bases at V and 7 bases at J, with 11 bases between the two ends. Germline loops: CDR1 WNHNN, CDR2 SYGVQD (reference sequence). The DNA for the CDR3 is TGCGCCACCGCTAGGGGTAATGAGCAGTTCTTC. This translates into CATARGNEQFF.